Shown below are 27 T cell receptor beta chains from a single sample sequenced in a study of control samples from healthy donors and cancer patients. Libraries were prepared by immunoSEQ multiplex PCR; TCRdb keeps only in-frame clonotypes and omits some of them. The table shows approximately 97,000 clones, with about 90% occurring only once. Sequenced input: blood. Receptor source: a young woman in good health.

This rearrangement joins TRBV7-9 to TRBJ2-7, with no clear D. Trimming cost V 5 bases and J 4 bases, with 9 bases left between them. This CDR3 has 12 residues. CDR1 and CDR2 from the germline V gene are SEHNR and FQNEAQ (reference sequence). The CDR3 protein is CASSPTWYEQYF. The CDR3 DNA reads as TGTGCCAGCAGCCCGACTTGGTACGAGCAGTACTTC.

This chain links TRBV13 with TRBJ1-1; weak D call: TRBD1 (5 bases). V was cut by 3 bases and J by 0 bases, with 11 bases left in between. Germline V gene lookup returns CDR1 PRHDT and CDR2 FYEKMQ (reference sequence). The CDR3 loop spans 15 amino acids. The chain's CDR3 is CASSLMGPLNTEAFF. The CDR3 nucleotides read TGTGCCAGCAGCTTGATGGGACCCTTGAACACTGAAGCTTTCTTT.

The chain carries TRBV6-2 or TRBV6-3 and TRBJ2-3; D is possibly TRBD2 (6 bases). From germline, CDR1 is MNHEY and CDR2 SVGEGT. V was pared by 7 bases and J by 4 bases, with 27 bases between. This CDR3 spans 18 amino acids. CDR3 amino acids: CASTPAPLSGREADTQYF. In DNA, the CDR3 is TGTGCCAGCACCCCGGCTCCCCTAAGCGGGCGCGAGGCAGATACGCAGTATTTT.

This sequence joins TRBV5-1 and TRBJ2-1; 10 positions match TRBD2. The CDR3 sequence is 14 residues long. Germline trimming cut 9 bases from V and 5 bases from J; bases unmatched to any gene: 8. The germline gives CDR1 SGHRS, CDR2 YFSETQ. The CDR3 DNA follows: TGCGCCAACCAGCGGGGGGGCCTCAACAATGAGCAGTTCTTC. The encoded protein is CANQRGGLNNEQFF.

The gene calls are TRBV28 and TRBJ2-7; D is possibly TRBD1 (6 bases). CDR1 and CDR2 (germline): MDHEN, SYDVKM. CDR3 length: 15 residues. Trimming stripped 6 bases from V and 5 bases from J, with 20 bases between. This CDR3 reads CASRIPRGLNHEQYF. The DNA for the CDR3 is TGTGCCAGCAGAATACCCAGGGGTCTGAACCACGAGCAGTACTTC. Filled out from reference TRBV28 and TRBJ2-7, the complete variable domain reads DVKVTQSSRYLVKRTGEKVFLECVQDMDHENMFWYRQDPGLGLRLIYFSYDVKMKEKGDIPEGYSVSREKKERFSLILESASTNQTSMYLCASRIPRGLNHEQYFGPGTRLTVT.

The chain links TRBV29-1 to TRBJ1-2; no clear D. V lost 4 bases, J lost 4 bases, and 10 bases lay in between. The CDR3 is 12 residues long. Germline V gives CDR1 SQVTM, CDR2 ANQGSEA. The CDR3 loop reads CSVGSVGYGYTF. As DNA, the CDR3 is TGCAGCGTTGGCAGCGTCGGCTATGGCTACACCTTC.

The chain employs TRBV5-4 and TRBJ2-1, with 10 nucleotides matching TRBD2. V was pared by 4 bases and J by 6 bases, with 4 bases of the junction left unmatched. The germline V gene has CDR1 SGHNT and CDR2 YYREEE (reference sequence). The CDR3 consists of 14 residues. DNA of the CDR3: TGTGCCAGCAGCCCGGGACTAGCGCGCAATGAGCAGTTCTTC. Translating gives CASSPGLARNEQFF. The complete variable domain, with remaining parts taken from reference TRBV5-4 and TRBJ2-1, reads ETGVTQSPTHLIKTRGQQVTLRCSSQSGHNTVSWYQQALGQGPQFIFQYYREEENGRGNFPPRFSGLQFPNYSSELNVNALELDDSALYLCASSPGLARNEQFFGPGTRLTVL.

The chain couples TRBV15 to TRBJ2-5, with D tentatively TRBD1 (5 bases). The ends were cut back, 0 bases at V and 4 bases at J, with 24 bases in the middle. The germline V gene encodes CDR1 LNHNV and CDR2 YYDKDF (reference sequence). The CDR3 totals 19 residues. DNA of the CDR3: TGTGCCACCAGCAGAGATCTTTCTTACGGCACAATCCAGGGAGAGACCCAGTACTTC. Amino acid sequence: CATSRDLSYGTIQGETQYF.

V usage is TRBV10-1 and J usage is TRBJ1-3; D unresolved. Germline loops: CDR1 WNHNN, CDR2 SYGVQD (reference sequence). The CDR3 has 10 residues. Trimming pared 9 bases from V and 7 bases from J, leaving 7 bases between. The CDR3 sequence: CASLVNTIYF. For the CDR3, the DNA is TGCGCCAGTTTGGTCAACACCATATATTTT.

The chain joins TRBV28 to TRBJ2-7; a weak D match, TRBD2 (5 bases). The CDR3 runs 14 residues. Trimming left V 3 bases short and J 2 bases short, with 11 bases between. CDR1 and CDR2 (germline): MDHEN, SYDVKM. The chain's CDR3 is CASSLGELAYEQYF. CDR3 bases: TGTGCCAGCAGTTTGGGAGAACTAGCCTACGAGCAGTACTTC.

The rearrangement uses TRBV5-4 and TRBJ1-2; D not certain. The CDR3 spans 14 residues. CDR1 is SGHNT, CDR2 YYREEE, per germline (reference sequence). Trimming shortened V by 0 bases and J by 3 bases, and 9 bases separated the two germline ends. CDR3 nucleotides: TGTGCCAGCAGCTTGGAGAGGTCGGACTATGGCTACACCTTC. Encoded protein: CASSLERSDYGYTF.

This clone was seen a single time. The chain links TRBV2 to TRBJ2-5; D call uncertain. CDR3 length: 13 amino acids. The germline V and J ends were trimmed by 2 bases and 4 bases, with 8 bases remaining between them. Germline loops: CDR1 SNHLY, CDR2 FYNNEI. The CDR3 DNA sequence: TGTGCCAGCAGTGAAAGGACCGGAGAGACCCAGTACTTC. It translates to CASSERTGETQYF.

The chain joins TRBV5-5 to TRBJ1-2; the D is unclear. The germline V gene encodes CDR1 SGHKS and CDR2 YYEKEE (reference sequence). The CDR3 length is 17 residues. V lost 1 base to trimming and J lost 8 bases, with 24 bases between them. The CDR3 sequence: CASSLKLRGSTMEGYTF. CDR3 bases: TGTGCCAGCAGCTTGAAATTACGTGGATCTACAATGGAGGGCTACACCTTC.

CDR3 nucleotide sequence: TGTGCCACATATCGGAAAGTGGGTAGAGGTTTTGGAAACACCATATATTTT. Protein sequence: CATYRKVGRGFGNTIYF. The V and J genes are TRBV5-4 and TRBJ1-3; D is unresolved. V was trimmed by 9 bases and J by 3 bases, leaving 25 bases between them. CDR3 length: 17 amino acids. CDR1 and CDR2 from the germline V gene are SGHNT and YYREEE (reference sequence).

The chain couples TRBV6-7 to TRBJ1-2, with unresolved D. TRBV6-7 is marked as an open reading frame, function uncertain. V lost 4 bases and J 2 bases, leaving 8 bases between the germline ends. This CDR3 contains 13 residues. CDR3: CASSLGWNYGYTF. The CDR3 DNA reads as TGTGCCAGCAGTTTGGGGTGGAACTATGGCTACACCTTC.

This clone was counted a single time. This chain joins TRBV2 and TRBJ2-3, with 11 bases fitting TRBD2. This CDR3 is built from 16 residues. CDR1 and CDR2 (germline): SNHLY, FYNNEI. The ends lost 8 bases at V and 5 bases at J; junction bases unmatched: 12. The CDR3 sequence is CASRGSGRAWVDTQYF. The CDR3 bases are TGTGCCAGCCGAGGTAGCGGGAGGGCCTGGGTAGATACGCAGTATTTT.

The J gene is TRBJ1-5, the V gene TRBV30; weak D call: TRBD1 (5 bases). The CDR3 spans 14 residues. The V gene's germline CDR1 is GTSNPN and CDR2 SVGIG (reference sequence). V was clipped by 4 bases and J by 6 bases, with 16 bases between them. The CDR3 coding sequence is TGTGCCTGGAAGACAGTGGGATTGGGTCAGCCCCAGCATTTT. Encoded protein: CAWKTVGLGQPQHF.

The chain carries TRBV19 and TRBJ2-3; 7 nucleotides line up with TRBD1. The CDR3 is 17 amino acids. V was pared by 4 bases and J by 0 bases, with 10 bases of the junction left unmatched. Germline values: CDR1 LNHDA, CDR2 SQIVND (reference sequence). The CDR3 reads CASSRFGQGVSTDTQYF. The CDR3 DNA reads as TGTGCCAGTAGTAGGTTCGGGCAGGGGGTTAGCACAGATACGCAGTATTTT.

The chain recombines TRBV5-1 with TRBJ2-5, with D perhaps matching TRBD2 (6 bases). Germline V gene sequence: CDR1 SGHRS, CDR2 YFSETQ. The CDR3 sequence is 15 residues long. V was trimmed by 3 bases and J by 6 bases, leaving 18 bases between them. The CDR3: CASSSPSALAKTQYF. Written as DNA, the CDR3 is TGCGCCAGCAGCTCACCTAGCGCCCTCGCCAAGACCCAGTACTTC.

The chain is built from TRBV5-6 and TRBJ1-1; TRBD1 is a possible D gene (5 bases). The germline CDR1 and CDR2 sequences are SGHDT and YYEEEE. This CDR3 region has 14 residues. V lost 4 bases and J lost 3, with 13 bases in between. The CDR3 here is CASSLADRDTEAFF. The CDR3 nucleotides are TGTGCCAGCAGCCTAGCCGACAGAGACACTGAAGCTTTCTTT.

About this clone itself: One end of the junction does not line up with germline, which may come from a read error. The genes are TRBV6-1 and TRBJ1-2; the D is unclear. This CDR3 is 13 amino acids long. The germline gives CDR1 MNHNS, CDR2 SASEGT. The CDR3 here is CANSERRNYGYTF. CDR3 nucleotide sequence: TGTGCCAACAGTGAAAGGCGGAACTATGGCTACACCTTC.

This clone turned up a few times. This CDR3 reads CASSVDGGSGANVLTF. The CDR3 nucleotides read TGTGCCAGCAGTGTAGATGGGGGTTCTGGGGCCAACGTCCTGACTTTC. The chain carries TRBV6-1 and TRBJ2-6; D might be TRBD1 or TRBD2, each matching 5 bases. The V gene's germline CDR1 is MNHNS and CDR2 SASEGT. The CDR3 length is 16 residues. Trimming removed 4 bases at V and 1 base at J, with 11 bases between.

This chain links TRBV7-2 with TRBJ2-2, with 9 bases lining up with TRBD1. Germline CDR1 and CDR2: SGHTA and FQGNSA. The V gene end was trimmed by 4 bases and the J gene end by 7 bases; junction bases not matched to a gene: 4. The CDR3 covers 14 residues. As DNA, the CDR3 is TGTGCCAGCAGCTCCCTGGGACAGGGCGGGGAGCTGTTTTTT. It codes for CASSSLGQGGELFF.

This clone has more than one count but fewer than ten. The rearrangement uses TRBV15 and TRBJ2-2, with 11 bases identical to TRBD1. Trimming at V came to 1 base and at J to 7 bases, leaving 8 bases not matched to a gene. The CDR3 totals 17 residues. Germline CDR1 LNHNV, CDR2 YYDKDF (reference sequence). The CDR3, as DNA: TGTGCCACCAGCAGAGGAGGACAGGGGGCTAGAGGCGGGGAGCTGTTTTTT. It codes for CATSRGGQGARGGELFF. Complete variable domain (other parts from reference TRBV15 and TRBJ2-2): DAMVIQNPRYQVTQFGKPVTLSCSQTLNHNVMYWYQQKSSQAPKLLFHYYDKDFNNEADTPDNFQSRRPNTSFCFLDIRSPGLGDTAMYLCATSRGGQGARGGELFFGEGSRLTVL.

As for this clone: This sample includes further DNA sequences coding for the same CDR3. J is TRBJ1-2 and V is TRBV18; possibly TRBD1 for D (5 bases). The CDR3 sequence is 12 residues long. Between the trimmed V and J ends, which lost 5 bases and 4 bases, there was a span of 8 bases. Looked up from germline, CDR1 is KGHSH and CDR2 is LQKENI. The CDR3 here is CASSGTVYGYTF. CDR3 DNA: TGTGCCAGCTCAGGGACTGTCTATGGCTACACCTTC.

The rearrangement uses TRBV27 and TRBJ2-7; D call uncertain. Germline assignment: CDR1 MNHEY and CDR2 SMNVEV (reference sequence). This CDR3 is 13 amino acids long. The V end was cut by 0 bases, the J end by 5 bases, with 8 bases between. CDR3 in amino acids: CASSLSVNHEQYF. CDR3 sequence (DNA): TGTGCCAGCAGTTTATCGGTCAACCACGAGCAGTACTTC.

The gene calls are TRBV19 and TRBJ2-3; D gene uncertain. This CDR3 has 16 residues. The germline V gene has CDR1 LNHDA and CDR2 SQIVND (reference sequence). V lost 5 bases and J lost 2, with 17 bases in between. The CDR3 DNA is TGTGCCAGTAGTCTACTCCCCTCAGGATCCACAGATACGCAGTATTTT. It is translated as CASSLLPSGSTDTQYF.